This entry is about one T cell receptor (beta chain). The antigen remains undetermined. This specimen comes from a study of T cell repertoires in cytomegalovirus infection. Study background: In public TCR beta signatures, there were indications of both CMV infection and matching HLA type.

TCRdb fed the reads into MiXCR, producing one record per CDR3 protein. The sample yields roughly 230,000 distinct CDR3 sequences, about 18% seen once. Trimming took off 2 bases at V and 7 bases at J, with 11 bases between the two ends. This CDR3 spans 14 amino acids. CDR1 is MNHGY, CDR2 SAAAGT, per germline. The study, taken as a whole, reports: There were HLA-C-restricted CMV-specific TCR beta clonotypes dominating the ex vivo response.

The receptor comes from a human donor in good health (CMV status not recorded). Some clones in this sample may be carry-over from other donors' samples. Sequences were obtained from CD8+ T cells from PBMCs. The rearrangement joins TRBV6-8 to TRBJ2-2; D is perhaps TRBD1 or TRBD2 (7 bases each). The CDR3 coding sequence is TGTGCCAGCAGTTACCAGGGGGGGGGCGGGGAGCTGTTTTTT. Its translation is CASSYQGGGGELFF.